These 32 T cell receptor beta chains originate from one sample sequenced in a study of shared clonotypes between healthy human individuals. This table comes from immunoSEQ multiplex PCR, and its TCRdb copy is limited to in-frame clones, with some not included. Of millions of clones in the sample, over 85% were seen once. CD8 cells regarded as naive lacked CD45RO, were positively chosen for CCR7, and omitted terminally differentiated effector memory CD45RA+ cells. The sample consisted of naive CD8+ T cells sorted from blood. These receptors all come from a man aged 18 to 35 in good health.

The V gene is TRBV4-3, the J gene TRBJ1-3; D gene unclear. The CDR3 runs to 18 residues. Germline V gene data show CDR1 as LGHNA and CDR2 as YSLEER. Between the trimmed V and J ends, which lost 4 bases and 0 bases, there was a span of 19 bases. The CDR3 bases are TGCGCCAGCAGCCCCGAAGTAACAATGCAGCTCTCTGGAAACACCATATATTTT. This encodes CASSPEVTMQLSGNTIYF.

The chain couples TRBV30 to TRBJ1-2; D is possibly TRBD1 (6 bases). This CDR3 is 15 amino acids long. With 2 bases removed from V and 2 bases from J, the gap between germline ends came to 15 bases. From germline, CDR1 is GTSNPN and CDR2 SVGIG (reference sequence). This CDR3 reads CAWSSNREVNYGYTF. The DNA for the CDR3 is TGTGCCTGGAGTTCCAACAGGGAAGTGAACTATGGCTACACCTTC.

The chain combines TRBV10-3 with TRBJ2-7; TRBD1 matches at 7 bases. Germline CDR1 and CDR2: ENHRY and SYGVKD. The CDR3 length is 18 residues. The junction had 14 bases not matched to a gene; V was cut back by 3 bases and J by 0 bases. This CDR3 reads CAISDILGDSPHSYEQYF. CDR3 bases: TGTGCCATCAGTGATATCCTCGGGGACAGCCCCCACTCCTACGAGCAGTACTTC.

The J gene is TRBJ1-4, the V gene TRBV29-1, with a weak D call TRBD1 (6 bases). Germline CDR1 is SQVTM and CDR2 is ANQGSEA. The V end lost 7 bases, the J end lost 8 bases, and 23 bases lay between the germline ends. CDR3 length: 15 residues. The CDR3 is CSAQDTGRSGEKLFF. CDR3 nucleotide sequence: TGCAGCGCCCAAGATACAGGGAGGTCAGGAGAAAAACTGTTTTTT.

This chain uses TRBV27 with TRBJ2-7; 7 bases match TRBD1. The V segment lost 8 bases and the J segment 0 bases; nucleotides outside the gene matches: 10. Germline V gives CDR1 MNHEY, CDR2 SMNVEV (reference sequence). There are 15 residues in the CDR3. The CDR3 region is CASRTPRDSSYEQYF. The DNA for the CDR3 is TGTGCCAGCCGTACCCCCCGGGACAGCTCCTACGAGCAGTACTTC.

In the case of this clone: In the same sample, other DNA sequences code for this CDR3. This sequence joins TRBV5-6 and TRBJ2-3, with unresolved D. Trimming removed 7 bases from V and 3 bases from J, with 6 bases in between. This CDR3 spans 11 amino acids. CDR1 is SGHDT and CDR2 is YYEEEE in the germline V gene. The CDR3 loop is CASRSTDTQYF. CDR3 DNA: TGTGCCAGCCGCTCGACAGATACGCAGTATTTT.

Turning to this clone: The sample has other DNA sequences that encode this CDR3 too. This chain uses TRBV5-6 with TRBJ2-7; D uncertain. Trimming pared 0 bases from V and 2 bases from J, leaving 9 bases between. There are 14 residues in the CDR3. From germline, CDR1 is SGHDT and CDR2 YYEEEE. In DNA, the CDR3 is TGTGCCAGCAGCTTGGGGCAGTCTGCCTACGAGCAGTACTTC. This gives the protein CASSLGQSAYEQYF.

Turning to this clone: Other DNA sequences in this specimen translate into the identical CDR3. CDR3 coding DNA: TGCAGCGTTGGACTAGCGGACTCCTACAATGAGCAGTTCTTC. As protein: CSVGLADSYNEQFF. The genes are TRBV29-1 and TRBJ2-1; 9 bases are shared with TRBD2. CDR1 and CDR2 from the germline V gene are SQVTM and ANQGSEA. The CDR3 contains 14 residues. V gave up 4 bases and J gave up 0 bases; unmatched junction bases: 1.

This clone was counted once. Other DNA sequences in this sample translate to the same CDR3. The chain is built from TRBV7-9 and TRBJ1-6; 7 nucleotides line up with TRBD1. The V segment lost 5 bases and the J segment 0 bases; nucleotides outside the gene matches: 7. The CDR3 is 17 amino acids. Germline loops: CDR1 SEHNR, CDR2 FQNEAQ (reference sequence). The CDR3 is CASSLSTGSSYNSPLHF. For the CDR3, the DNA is TGTGCCAGCAGCCTTTCGACAGGGAGCTCCTATAATTCACCCCTCCACTTT.

The CDR3 nucleotides are TGCGCCAGCAGCCTATCGGAGGTGAACACTGAAGCTTTCTTT. This encodes CASSLSEVNTEAFF. The chain has TRBV4-1 and TRBJ1-1; D is unresolved. Deletions cut 4 bases from V and 0 bases from J, with 9 bases between. CDR3 length equals 14 residues. The germline V gene has CDR1 MGHRA and CDR2 YSYEKL.

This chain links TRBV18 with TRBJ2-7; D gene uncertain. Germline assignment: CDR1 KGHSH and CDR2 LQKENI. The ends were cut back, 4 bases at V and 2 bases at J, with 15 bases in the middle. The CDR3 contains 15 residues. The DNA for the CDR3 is TGTGCCAGCTCACTTTACTCGGACCCTACCTACGAGCAGTACTTC. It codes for CASSLYSDPTYEQYF.

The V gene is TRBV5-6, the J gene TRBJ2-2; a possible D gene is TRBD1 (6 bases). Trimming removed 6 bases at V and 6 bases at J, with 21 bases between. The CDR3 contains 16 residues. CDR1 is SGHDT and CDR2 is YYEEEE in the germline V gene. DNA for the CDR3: TGTGCCAGCACCTCAGGGGCAGGGGAAACCGCCGGGGAGCTGTTTTTT. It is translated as CASTSGAGETAGELFF.

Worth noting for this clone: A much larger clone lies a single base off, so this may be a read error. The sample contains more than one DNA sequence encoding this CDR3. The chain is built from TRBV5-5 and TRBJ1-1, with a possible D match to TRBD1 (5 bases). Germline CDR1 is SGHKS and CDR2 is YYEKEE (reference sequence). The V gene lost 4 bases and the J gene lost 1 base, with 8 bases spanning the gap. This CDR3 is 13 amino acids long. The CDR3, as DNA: TGTGCCAGCAGCGTGGGACCGAACACTGAAGCTTTCTTT. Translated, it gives CASSVGPNTEAFF.

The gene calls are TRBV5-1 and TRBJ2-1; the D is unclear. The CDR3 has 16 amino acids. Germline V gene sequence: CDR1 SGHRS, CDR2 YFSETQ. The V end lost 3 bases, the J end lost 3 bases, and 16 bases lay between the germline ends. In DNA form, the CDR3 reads TGCGCCAGCAGCTACACCGCGTCCACCGTCTACAATGAGCAGTTCTTC. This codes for CASSYTASTVYNEQFF.

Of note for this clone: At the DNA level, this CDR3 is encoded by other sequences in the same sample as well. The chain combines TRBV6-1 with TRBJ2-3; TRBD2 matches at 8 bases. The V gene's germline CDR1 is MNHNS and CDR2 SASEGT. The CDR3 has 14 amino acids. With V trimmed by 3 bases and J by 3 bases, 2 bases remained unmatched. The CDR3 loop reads CASSDLAGTDTQYF. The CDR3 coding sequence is TGTGCCAGCAGTGATCTAGCGGGTACAGATACGCAGTATTTT.

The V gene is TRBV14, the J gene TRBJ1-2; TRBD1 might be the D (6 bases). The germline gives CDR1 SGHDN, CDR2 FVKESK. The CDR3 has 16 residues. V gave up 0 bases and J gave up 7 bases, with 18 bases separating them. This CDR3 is CASSQEGSGAQGGYTF. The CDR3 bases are TGTGCCAGCAGCCAAGAAGGTTCGGGGGCGCAGGGTGGCTACACCTTC.

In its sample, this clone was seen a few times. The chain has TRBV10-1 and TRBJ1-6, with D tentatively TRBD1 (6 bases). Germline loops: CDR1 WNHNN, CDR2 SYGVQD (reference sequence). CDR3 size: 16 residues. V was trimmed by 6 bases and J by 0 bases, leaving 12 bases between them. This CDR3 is CASRSTGSSYNSPLHF. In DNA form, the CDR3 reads TGCGCCAGCAGAAGTACAGGGAGCTCCTATAATTCACCCCTCCACTTT.

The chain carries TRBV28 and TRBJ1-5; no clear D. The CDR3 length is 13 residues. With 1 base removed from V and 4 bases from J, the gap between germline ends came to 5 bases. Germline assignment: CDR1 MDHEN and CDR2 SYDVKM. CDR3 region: CASSLYQNQPQHF. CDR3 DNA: TGTGCCAGCAGTTTATACCAGAATCAGCCCCAGCATTTT.

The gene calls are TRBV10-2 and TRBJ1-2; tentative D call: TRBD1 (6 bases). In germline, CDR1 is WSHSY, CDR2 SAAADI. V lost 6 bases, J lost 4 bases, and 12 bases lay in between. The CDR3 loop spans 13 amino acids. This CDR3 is CASSRDKIYGYTF. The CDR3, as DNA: TGCGCCAGCAGCCGGGACAAAATCTATGGCTACACCTTC.

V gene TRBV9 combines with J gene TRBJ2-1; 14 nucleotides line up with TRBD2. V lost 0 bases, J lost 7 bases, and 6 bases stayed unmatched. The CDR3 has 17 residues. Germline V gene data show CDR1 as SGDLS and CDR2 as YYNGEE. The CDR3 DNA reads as TGTGCCAGCAGCGTAGGGACTAGCGGGGGGCCGGGGAATGAGCAGTTCTTC. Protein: CASSVGTSGGPGNEQFF. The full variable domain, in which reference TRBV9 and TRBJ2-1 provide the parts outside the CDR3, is DSGVTQTPKHLITATGQRVTLRCSPRSGDLSVYWYQQSLDQGLQFLIQYYNGEERAKGNILERFSAQQFPDLHSELNLSSLELGDSALYFCASSVGTSGGPGNEQFFGPGTRLTVL.

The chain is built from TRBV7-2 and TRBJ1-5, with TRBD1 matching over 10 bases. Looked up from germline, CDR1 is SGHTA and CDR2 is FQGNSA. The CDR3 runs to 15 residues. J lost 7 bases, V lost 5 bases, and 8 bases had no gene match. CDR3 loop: CASSPRQGARQPQHF. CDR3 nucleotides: TGTGCCAGCAGCCCTAGACAGGGGGCGAGGCAGCCCCAGCATTTT.

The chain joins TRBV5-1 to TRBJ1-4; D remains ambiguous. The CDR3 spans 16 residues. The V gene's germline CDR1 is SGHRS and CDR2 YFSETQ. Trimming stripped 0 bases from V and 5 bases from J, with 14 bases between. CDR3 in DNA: TGCGCCAGCAGCTTGGCCGGAGGGTTTGCGAATGAAAAACTGTTTTTT. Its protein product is CASSLAGGFANEKLFF. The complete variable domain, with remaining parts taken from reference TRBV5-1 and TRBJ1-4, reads KAGVTQTPRYLIKTRGQQVTLSCSPISGHRSVSWYQQTPGQGLQFLFEYFSETQRNKGNFPGRFSGRQFSNSRSEMNVSTLELGDSALYLCASSLAGGFANEKLFFGSGTQLSVL.

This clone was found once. In DNA form, the CDR3 reads TGCGCCAGCAGCCAAACGGCTCTAGCGCTCTCCTACGAGCAGTACTTC. Protein: CASSQTALALSYEQYF. The chain carries TRBV4-3 and TRBJ2-7; D possibly corresponds to TRBD2 (6 bases). In germline, CDR1 is LGHNA, CDR2 YSLEER. The CDR3 runs 16 residues. The ends were cut back, 2 bases at V and 0 bases at J, with 14 bases in the middle.

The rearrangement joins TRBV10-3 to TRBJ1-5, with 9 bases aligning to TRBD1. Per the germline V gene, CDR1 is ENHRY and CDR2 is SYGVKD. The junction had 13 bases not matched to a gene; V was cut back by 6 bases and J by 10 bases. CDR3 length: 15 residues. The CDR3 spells CAISQGTGPIYPQHF. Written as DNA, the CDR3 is TGTGCCATCAGCCAAGGGACAGGGCCCATTTATCCCCAGCATTTT.

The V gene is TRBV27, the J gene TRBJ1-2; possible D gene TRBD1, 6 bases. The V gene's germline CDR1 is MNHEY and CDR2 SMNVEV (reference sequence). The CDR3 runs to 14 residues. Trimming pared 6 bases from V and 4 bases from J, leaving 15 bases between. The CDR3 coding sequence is TGTGCCAGCAGACCACTAGGCAGGGGCTATGGCTACACCTTC. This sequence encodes CASRPLGRGYGYTF.

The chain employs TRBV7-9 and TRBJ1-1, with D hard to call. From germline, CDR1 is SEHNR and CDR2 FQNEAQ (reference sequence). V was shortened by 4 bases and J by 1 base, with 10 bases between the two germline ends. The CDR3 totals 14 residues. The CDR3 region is CASSSLDKNTEAFF. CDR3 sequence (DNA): TGTGCCAGCAGCTCTTTAGACAAGAACACTGAAGCTTTCTTT.

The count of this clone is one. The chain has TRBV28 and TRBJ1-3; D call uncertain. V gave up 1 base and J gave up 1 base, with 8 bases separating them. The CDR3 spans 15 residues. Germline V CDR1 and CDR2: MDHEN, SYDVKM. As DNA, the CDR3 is TGTGCCAGCAGTTTATTATCCCTTTCTGGAAACACCATATATTTT. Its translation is CASSLLSLSGNTIYF.

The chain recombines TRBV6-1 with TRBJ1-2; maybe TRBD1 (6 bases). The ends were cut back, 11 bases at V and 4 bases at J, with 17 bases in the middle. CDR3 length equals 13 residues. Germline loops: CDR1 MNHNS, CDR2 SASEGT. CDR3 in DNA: TGTGCCTCACAGGAGGGACAATCCTATGGCTACACCTTC. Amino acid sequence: CASQEGQSYGYTF.

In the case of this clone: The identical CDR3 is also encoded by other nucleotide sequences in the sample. CDR3 nucleotides: TGCGCCAGCAGCCAAGGAACAGGTTCAGATACGCAGTATTTT. This encodes CASSQGTGSDTQYF. The V and J genes are TRBV4-3 and TRBJ2-3; perhaps TRBD1 as D (5 bases). Trimming cost V 1 base and J 4 bases, with 9 bases left between them. CDR3 length: 14 amino acids. Germline V gene sequence: CDR1 LGHNA, CDR2 YSLEER.

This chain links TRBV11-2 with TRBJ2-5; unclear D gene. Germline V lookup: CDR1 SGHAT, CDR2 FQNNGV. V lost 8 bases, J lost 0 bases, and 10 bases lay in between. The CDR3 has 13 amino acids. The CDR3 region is CASSSPYQETQYF. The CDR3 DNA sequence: TGTGCCAGCTCCTCCCCCTACCAAGAGACCCAGTACTTC.

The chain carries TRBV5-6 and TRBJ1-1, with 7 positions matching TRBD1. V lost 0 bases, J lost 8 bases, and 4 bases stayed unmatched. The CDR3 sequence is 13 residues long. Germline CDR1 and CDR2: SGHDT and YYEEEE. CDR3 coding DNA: TGTGCCAGCAGCTTGGGACTACAGGGGGAAGCTTTCTTT. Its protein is CASSLGLQGEAFF.

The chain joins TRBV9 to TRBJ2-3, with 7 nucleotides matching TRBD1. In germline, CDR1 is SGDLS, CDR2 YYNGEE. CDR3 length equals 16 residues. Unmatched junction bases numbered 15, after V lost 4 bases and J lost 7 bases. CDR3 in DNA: TGTGCCAGCAGCCCCCGTACAGGGGAAAAGTATCATACGCAGTATTTT. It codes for CASSPRTGEKYHTQYF.